This is a list of T cell receptor beta chains from one sample in a study of blood T cell repertoires in COVID-19. Data came from immunoSEQ multiplex PCR; TCRdb stores just in-frame clones and leaves some out. This table holds about 260,000 clones, roughly 80% found once. Sequenced input: peripheral blood. These receptors originate from a man aged 55 to 70 who had recovered from COVID-19. Both conserved end residues are part of each CDR3. D genes are given only for firm matches. Clone size is shown for a subset of rows, as once, few, many or a class of expanded clone.

v_gene	len	j_gene	d_gene	abundance	CDR3aa	CDR3nt
TRBV4-1	15	TRBJ2-1	NA	NA	CASSQVGSAYNEQFF	TGCGCCAGCAGCCAAGTAGGTAGCGCCTACAATGAGCAGTTCTTC
TRBV30	14	TRBJ1-2	NA	NA	CAWIHRGANYGYTF	TGTGCCTGGATTCACCGGGGGGCTAACTATGGCTACACCTTC
TRBV12-3/TRBV12-4	11	TRBJ1-4	TRBD1	NA	CASRHRDRLFF	TGTGCCAGCCGACACCGGGACAGACTGTTTTTT
TRBV9	14	TRBJ2-7	TRBD2	once	CASSVVAGGREQYF	TGTGCCAGCAGCGTTGTAGCGGGAGGGCGCGAGCAGTACTTC
TRBV5-1	16	TRBJ2-1	TRBD1	NA	CASSWTLGQKHNEQFF	TGCGCCAGCAGCTGGACCCTGGGACAGAAACACAATGAGCAGTTCTTC
TRBV5-1	15	TRBJ1-5	TRBD1	NA	CASSLGDRDHQPQHF	TGCGCCAGCAGCTTGGGGGACAGGGACCACCAGCCCCAGCATTTT
TRBV21-1	17	TRBJ1-5	NA	few	CASSKTRGGQEDQPQHF	TGTGCCAGCAGCAAAACCCGTGGTGGACAGGAGGATCAGCCCCAGCATTTT
TRBV9	14	TRBJ2-3	TRBD1	few	CASSASRGQGGQYF	TGTGCCAGCAGCGCCTCTAGGGGACAGGGGGGTCAGTATTTT
TRBV2	16	TRBJ2-6	TRBD1	NA	CASGGDRGSGANVLTF	TGTGCCAGCGGGGGGGACAGGGGCTCTGGGGCCAACGTCCTGACTTTC
TRBV5-1	13	TRBJ2-5	NA	NA	CASRSGSQETQYF	TGCGCCAGCAGGTCCGGGAGCCAAGAGACCCAGTACTTC
TRBV30	11	TRBJ2-3	TRBD2	NA	CAWSAGTSWYF	TGTGCCTGGAGTGCCGGGACTAGTTGGTATTTT
TRBV29-1	15	TRBJ2-1	TRBD2	NA	CSVEGTSGRSNEQFF	TGCAGCGTTGAAGGGACTAGCGGGAGATCCAATGAGCAGTTCTTC
TRBV28	14	TRBJ1-5	NA	NA	CASSFWRGGQPQHF	TGTGCCAGCAGTTTTTGGAGGGGAGGCCAGCCCCAGCATTTT
TRBV12-3/TRBV12-4	12	TRBJ1-1	NA	NA	CASSLVQSEAFF	TGTGCCAGCAGTTTGGTTCAGTCAGAAGCTTTCTTT
TRBV5-1	14	TRBJ2-1	TRBD2	NA	CASSSGLAGDKQFF	TGCGCCAGCAGCTCCGGACTAGCGGGGGATAAGCAGTTCTTC
TRBV20-1	11	TRBJ1-4	NA	once	CSALLYEKLFF	TGCAGCGCGCTCTTGTATGAAAAACTGTTTTTT
TRBV6-4	15	TRBJ2-1	TRBD2	few	CASSRELAGPNEQFF	TGTGCCAGCAGTCGGGAACTAGCGGGCCCCAATGAGCAGTTCTTC
TRBV5-8	16	TRBJ1-1	TRBD1	once	CASSSGQGGLDTEAFF	TGTGCCAGCAGCAGTGGACAGGGAGGTTTGGACACTGAAGCTTTCTTT
TRBV7-2	13	TRBJ1-1	NA	NA	CASSSFGGTEAFF	TGTGCCAGCAGCTCCTTCGGCGGGACTGAAGCTTTCTTT
TRBV30	12	TRBJ2-7	TRBD2	NA	CAWGTSSYEQYF	TGTGCCTGGGGGACTAGCAGCTACGAGCAGTACTTC
TRBV15	14	TRBJ2-7	TRBD1	NA	CATSRDQGAYEQYF	TGTGCCACCAGCAGAGATCAGGGGGCCTACGAGCAGTACTTC
TRBV29-1	15	TRBJ1-2	NA	NA	CSVVFQGGFVSGYTF	TGCAGCGTTGTGTTTCAGGGTGGTTTTGTTTCGGGCTACACCTTC
TRBV7-6	14	TRBJ1-1	NA	NA	CASSLAVANTEAFF	TGTGCCAGCAGCTTAGCGGTGGCGAACACTGAAGCTTTCTTT
TRBV15	14	TRBJ2-5	TRBD1	NA	CATSTQGAQETQYF	TGTGCCACCAGCACACAGGGGGCCCAAGAGACCCAGTACTTC
TRBV6-1	17	TRBJ2-2	TRBD2	NA	CASSGTSGTGISVELFF	TGTGCCAGCAGTGGGACTAGCGGGACCGGCATTTCAGTGGAGCTGTTTTTT
TRBV15	14	TRBJ1-2	NA	NA	CATRLGGPNYGYTF	TGTGCCACCAGGTTGGGAGGCCCTAACTATGGCTACACCTTC
TRBV10-2	14	TRBJ2-1	TRBD2	NA	CASQLAGADNEQFF	TGCGCCAGCCAACTAGCGGGGGCCGACAATGAGCAGTTCTTC
TRBV5-1	14	TRBJ2-1	NA	NA	CASKLGVLVHEQFF	TGCGCCAGCAAACTGGGTGTCCTAGTCCATGAGCAGTTCTTC
TRBV2	13	TRBJ1-6	TRBD1	NA	CASSQDRGSPLHF	TGTGCCAGCAGTCAAGACAGGGGTTCACCCCTCCACTTT
TRBV4-1	14	TRBJ2-5	NA	NA	CASSRANDQETQYF	TGCGCCAGCAGCCGAGCAAACGACCAAGAGACCCAGTACTTC
TRBV19	13	TRBJ2-2	NA	NA	CASTQRARGELFF	TGTGCCAGTACCCAGCGGGCGCGCGGGGAGCTGTTTTTT
TRBV6-5	14	TRBJ2-7	TRBD2	NA	CASRRLAGSYEQYF	TGTGCCAGCAGGCGACTAGCGGGCTCCTACGAGCAGTACTTC
TRBV3-1/TRBV3-2	13	TRBJ2-5	NA	NA	CASSQAATGTQYF	TGTGCCAGCAGCCAAGCCGCCACGGGAACCCAGTACTTC
TRBV19	14	TRBJ2-2	TRBD1	NA	CASSWDSNTGELFF	TGTGCCAGTAGTTGGGACAGCAACACCGGGGAGCTGTTTTTT
TRBV24-1	14	TRBJ1-2	TRBD1	NA	CATSDDQGDYGYTF	TGTGCCACCAGTGACGATCAGGGGGACTATGGCTACACCTTC
TRBV12-5	17	TRBJ2-5	TRBD2	once	CASGSGTSGRGEETQYF	TGTGCTAGTGGATCCGGGACTAGCGGGAGAGGAGAGGAGACCCAGTACTTC
TRBV5-8	16	TRBJ2-1	TRBD1	NA	CASSPDRDRVYNEQFF	TGTGCCAGCAGTCCTGACCGGGACAGGGTGTACAATGAGCAGTTCTTC
TRBV2	16	TRBJ1-3	TRBD1	few	CASSVSRGFSGNTIYF	TGTGCCAGCAGTGTGAGCAGGGGGTTTTCTGGAAACACCATATATTTT
TRBV19	16	TRBJ2-3	NA	NA	CASSETVSGSTDTQYF	TGTGCCAGTAGTGAGACGGTTAGCGGCAGCACAGATACGCAGTATTTT
TRBV7-8	13	TRBJ2-1	NA	few	CASSAGRLNEQFF	TGTGCCAGCAGCGCGGGACGTTTGAATGAGCAGTTCTTC
TRBV27	13	TRBJ2-5	NA	NA	CASSLFGGQTQYF	TGTGCCAGCAGTTTATTCGGGGGTCAGACCCAGTACTTC
TRBV9	15	TRBJ2-7	NA	NA	CASSVEAGTTYEQYF	TGTGCCAGCAGCGTAGAGGCAGGAACAACCTACGAGCAGTACTTC
TRBV21-1	19	TRBJ2-2	NA	NA	CASSKVSRSKASNTGELFF	TGTGCCAGCAGCAAAGTAAGTCGTAGCAAAGCTTCTAACACCGGGGAGCTGTTTTTT
TRBV5-1	15	TRBJ2-7	NA	NA	CASSGRDTLTYEQYF	TGCGCCAGCAGCGGACGGGACACACTCACCTACGAGCAGTACTTC
TRBV28	15	TRBJ2-7	TRBD2	NA	CASSLDLAGGREQYF	TGTGCCAGCAGTTTGGATCTAGCGGGGGGGCGGGAGCAGTACTTC
TRBV5-1	18	TRBJ2-1	TRBD1	many	CASSSGTGFIFGYNEQFF	TGCGCCAGCAGCTCCGGGACAGGATTTATCTTCGGCTACAATGAGCAGTTCTTC
TRBV20-1	12	TRBJ2-7	TRBD2	NA	CSASPSGTQQYF	TGCAGTGCTAGTCCTAGCGGGACGCAGCAGTACTTC
TRBV11-2	15	TRBJ2-5	TRBD2	NA	CASSSLAGVKETQYF	TGTGCCAGCAGCTCACTAGCGGGAGTCAAAGAGACCCAGTACTTC
TRBV28	14	TRBJ2-3	TRBD2	NA	CASSSGGPHEAQYF	TGTGCCAGCTCTAGCGGGGGACCCCACGAGGCGCAGTATTTT
TRBV7-9	16	TRBJ2-5	NA	NA	CASSLGPGPQEGTQYF	TGTGCCAGCAGCTTAGGCCCCGGGCCCCAGGAGGGGACCCAGTACTTC
TRBV5-1	14	TRBJ1-1	NA	NA	CASSLEAMNTEAFF	TGCGCCAGCAGCTTGGAAGCGATGAACACTGAAGCTTTCTTT
TRBV10-2	14	TRBJ1-1	NA	NA	CASSVAGLPGEAFF	TGCGCCAGCAGTGTTGCGGGACTCCCGGGGGAAGCTTTCTTT
TRBV7-8	13	TRBJ1-4	NA	few	CASSLAYNEKLFF	TGTGCCAGCAGCTTAGCATATAATGAAAAACTGTTTTTT
TRBV11-1	14	TRBJ1-1	NA	NA	CASSLDRGNTEAFF	TGTGCCAGCAGCTTAGACCGGGGGAACACTGAAGCTTTCTTT